This T cell receptor beta chain comes out of a study of identical twins. This clonotype occurred a few times. Its antigen is unknown. The CDR3 runs to 14 residues. Per the germline V gene, CDR1 is ENHRY and CDR2 is SYGVKD. V was clipped by 8 bases and J by 4 bases; unmatched bases: 5. TCRdb itself ran the 5' RACE reads through MiXCR, one entry per CDR3 protein. The sample lists 1,800,000 or so distinct CDR3 sequences; roughly 35% were seen once. Study observations and caveats: Zero-insertion analyses might be partly confounded by invariant T cells like MAIT and iNKT.

The chain joins TRBV10-3 to TRBJ2-3; 11 nucleotides align to TRBD1. Sequences were obtained from cord blood. The source of this sequence is a newborn girl in good health. The CDR3 spells CAIAAGQGADTQYF. CDR3 DNA: TGTGCCATCGCTGCGGGACAGGGGGCAGATACGCAGTATTTT.